Below are 26 T cell receptor beta chains sequenced from a single sample in a study of CD8+ T cells in alopecia areata. This sample's treatment: oral pan-JAK inhibitor, 5-10 mg twice daily. Once RNA had been extracted, it was reverse transcribed into cDNA to act as the sequencing template. The repertoire was sequenced with immunoSEQ multiplex PCR; TCRdb's copy has only in-frame clones and lacks some. The sample includes about 200,000 clones, around three fifths of them seen just once. The material was CD4+ T cells sorted from blood, obtained at week 4, from a patient treated with tofacitinib. The receptor source for this set is a human donor with alopecia areata.

This clone appeared a single time. The J gene is TRBJ2-5, the V gene TRBV28; D not certain. The V end was cut by 7 bases, the J end by 1 base, with 10 bases between. The CDR3 length is 13 residues. Germline CDR1 reads MDHEN; CDR2 reads SYDVKM. As DNA, the CDR3 is TGTGCCAGCAACCTACCGGGCCAAGAGACCCAGTACTTC. Translation gives CASNLPGQETQYF.

The gene calls are TRBV5-1 and TRBJ2-3; 9 bases match TRBD2. Trimming at V came to 4 bases and at J to 5 bases, leaving 8 bases not matched to a gene. Germline V CDR1 and CDR2: SGHRS, YFSETQ. This CDR3 is built from 15 residues. This CDR3 is CASSDGTSSRDTQYF. CDR3 coding DNA: TGCGCCAGCAGCGACGGGACTAGCAGCCGAGATACGCAGTATTTT.

V is TRBV23-1 and J is TRBJ2-1; 14 nucleotides line up with TRBD2. TRBV23-1 is noted as an ORF with a role that remains uncertain. J lost 0 bases, V lost 10 bases, and 14 bases had no gene match. The CDR3 spans 19 residues. Written as DNA, the CDR3 is TGCGCCACCACAATCATAGGACTAGCGGGGGGTCCCTCCTACAATGAGCAGTTCTTC. It specifies CATTIIGLAGGPSYNEQFF.

The gene calls are TRBV9 and TRBJ2-3, with D perhaps matching TRBD2 (6 bases). Trimming took off 0 bases at V and 6 bases at J, with 14 bases between the two ends. The CDR3 runs to 15 residues. The germline CDR1 and CDR2 sequences are SGDLS and YYNGEE. The CDR3 sequence is CASSVGPAGVDTQYF. CDR3 DNA sequence: TGTGCCAGCAGCGTAGGTCCAGCGGGTGTCGATACGCAGTATTTT.

This rearrangement joins TRBV2 to TRBJ2-2; 10 bases match TRBD1. Germline trimming cut 3 bases from V and 1 base from J; bases unmatched to any gene: 2. There are 16 residues in the CDR3. CDR1 and CDR2 from the germline V gene are SNHLY and FYNNEI. The DNA of the CDR3 is TGTGCCAGCAGTGATTGGGACAGGGGGAACACCGGGGAGCTGTTTTTT. It translates to CASSDWDRGNTGELFF.

Regarding this clone: The DNA is omitted, as the CDR3 cannot be located on it reliably, and the CDR3 follows TCRdb's listing. V gene TRBV21-1 combines with J gene TRBJ2-5; TRBD1 reflects the table's D call only, with no check against the DNA. TRBV21-1 is listed as a pseudogene. The CDR3 numbers 18 amino acids, ends counted. This chain's CDR3 is CASSRRGVGQGNVETQYF.

The chain employs TRBV5-1 and TRBJ2-2, with 7 bases lining up with TRBD1. Germline V gives CDR1 SGHRS, CDR2 YFSETQ. This CDR3 comprises 17 residues. J lost 2 bases, V lost 1 base, and 8 bases had no gene match. CDR3 loop: CASSLNPTGANTGELFF. DNA for the CDR3: TGCGCCAGCAGCTTGAACCCTACAGGGGCTAACACCGGGGAGCTGTTTTTT.

The gene calls are TRBV5-1 and TRBJ1-1, with D perhaps matching TRBD1 (6 bases). The germline V gene has CDR1 SGHRS and CDR2 YFSETQ. V lost 5 bases to trimming and J lost 1 base, with 18 bases between them. This CDR3 spans 16 amino acids. CDR3 loop: CASRLPYGGRNTEAFF. In nucleotides, the CDR3 is TGCGCCAGCAGACTTCCTTACGGGGGGCGGAACACTGAAGCTTTCTTT.

This clone was detected only a few times. The chain links TRBV29-1 to TRBJ2-3; 10 bases are a match to TRBD2. Germline CDR1 and CDR2: SQVTM and ANQGSEA. The length of the CDR3 is 14 residues. With 4 bases clipped from V and 5 bases from J, the junction kept 6 bases outside the gene matches. The CDR3 protein is CSVARTSGRDTQYF. The DNA for the CDR3 is TGCAGCGTTGCCCGGACTAGCGGTAGAGATACGCAGTATTTT.

The chain couples TRBV29-1 to TRBJ2-6; D gene uncertain. V lost 4 bases and J lost 0, with 4 bases in between. The CDR3 contains 13 residues. Germline assignment: CDR1 SQVTM and CDR2 ANQGSEA. The CDR3 nucleotides read TGCAGCGTTGTTCCCTCTGGGGCCAACGTCCTGACTTTC. Amino acids: CSVVPSGANVLTF.

This clone appeared a few times. V gene TRBV29-1 combines with J gene TRBJ2-4, with D tentatively TRBD1 (5 bases). From germline, CDR1 is SQVTM and CDR2 ANQGSEA. This CDR3 spans 14 amino acids. Trimming took off 8 bases at V and 0 bases at J, with 14 bases between the two ends. In DNA, the CDR3 is TGCAGCATTACCGCAGGGCTAGCCAAAAACATTCAGTACTTC. Translating it yields CSITAGLAKNIQYF.

This chain connects TRBV29-1 to TRBJ1-2; tentatively, D is TRBD1 (5 bases). Germline V gene lookup returns CDR1 SQVTM and CDR2 ANQGSEA. The CDR3 has 15 residues. DNA of the CDR3: TGCAGTTTCAGGGAGGGCCTAGGCTCTAACTATGGCTACACCTTC. Amino acid sequence: CSFREGLGSNYGYTF.

The chain carries TRBV7-9 and TRBJ2-1; D gene unclear. The V end was cut by 0 bases, the J end by 1 base, with 4 bases between. The CDR3 has 14 residues. The germline gives CDR1 SEHNR, CDR2 FQNEAQ (reference sequence). The chain's CDR3 is CASSLAQSYNEQFF. The CDR3 region has the DNA TGTGCCAGCAGCTTAGCACAGTCCTACAATGAGCAGTTCTTC.

This clone was found a few times. The chain recombines TRBV6-5 with TRBJ1-1, with TRBD1 as a possible D gene (5 bases). V was clipped by 2 bases and J by 1 base, with 14 bases between them. Germline V gives CDR1 MNHEY, CDR2 SVGAGI. The CDR3 runs to 16 residues. The CDR3 is CASSYDGGRRNTEAFF. The CDR3 DNA is TGTGCCAGCAGTTACGACGGGGGAAGGCGGAACACTGAAGCTTTCTTT.

This clone was recorded once. This chain links TRBV5-4 with TRBJ2-5, with a tentative D call TRBD1 (5 bases). CDR1 is SGHNT and CDR2 is YYREEE in the germline V gene (reference sequence). CDR3 length equals 15 residues. V was shortened by 0 bases and J by 4 bases, with 13 bases between the two germline ends. The CDR3 DNA follows: TGTGCCAGCAGCTTGGAGGCCAGGGCAGGAGAGACCCAGTACTTC. Protein product: CASSLEARAGETQYF.

The chain is built from TRBV4-3 and TRBJ2-3; unclear D gene. Germline V gene sequence: CDR1 LGHNA, CDR2 YSLEER. Between the trimmed V and J ends, which lost 0 bases and 0 bases, there was a span of 7 bases. The CDR3 extends over 15 amino acids. CDR3 in amino acids: CASSQDGHSTDTQYF. The CDR3 nucleotides are TGCGCCAGCAGCCAAGATGGGCACAGCACAGATACGCAGTATTTT.

This chain connects TRBV30 to TRBJ1-1, with D uncertain. CDR3 length equals 15 residues. Trimming took 0 bases from V and 1 from J, leaving 12 bases between them. Germline V gives CDR1 GTSNPN, CDR2 SVGIG (reference sequence). The CDR3 is CAWSVRGHRNTEAFF. Here the CDR3 DNA reads TGTGCCTGGAGTGTACGCGGGCATAGGAACACTGAAGCTTTCTTT.

The genes are TRBV5-6 and TRBJ2-1; 8 nucleotides align to TRBD1. The CDR3 covers 13 residues. The germline V gene encodes CDR1 SGHDT and CDR2 YYEEEE. J gave up 8 bases and V 0 bases, and 1 base lay outside the gene matches. For the CDR3, the DNA is TGTGCCAGCAGCTTGGGACAGGGGTATGAGCAGTTCTTC. Its protein product is CASSLGQGYEQFF.

The chain recombines TRBV5-1 with TRBJ2-7; TRBD1 matches 8 bases. Germline V gene sequence: CDR1 SGHRS, CDR2 YFSETQ. CDR3 length: 15 residues. The J segment lost 6 bases and the V segment lost 1 base, leaving 9 bases of the junction unmatched. The CDR3 region is CASSLSGQGSGEQYF. The CDR3, as DNA: TGCGCCAGCAGCTTGAGCGGACAGGGTTCAGGCGAGCAGTACTTC.

The rearrangement uses TRBV29-1 and TRBJ2-1; D tentatively reads TRBD1 or TRBD2 (5 bases each). The CDR3 has 13 residues. Germline values: CDR1 SQVTM, CDR2 ANQGSEA. Trimming left V 2 bases short and J 5 bases short, with 10 bases between. The CDR3 DNA reads as TGCAGCGTTGAAAGGGACGCTAACAATGAGCAGTTCTTC. This gives the protein CSVERDANNEQFF.

A word on this clone: This same CDR3 is encoded by further DNA sequences in the sample. The J gene is TRBJ1-1, the V gene TRBV29-1; 7 bases are shared with TRBD1. Germline V gene data show CDR1 as SQVTM and CDR2 as ANQGSEA. The CDR3 loop spans 13 amino acids. Trimming removed 5 bases from V and 0 bases from J; junction bases left unmatched: 3. In DNA, the CDR3 is TGCAGCGTTCGACAGGGCCTGAACACTGAAGCTTTCTTT. It translates to CSVRQGLNTEAFF.

Only one count was recorded for this clone. This rearrangement joins TRBV25-1 to TRBJ1-4; D not resolved. The CDR3 has 15 amino acids. The ends were cut back, 3 bases at V and 5 bases at J, with 13 bases in the middle. Germline V lookup: CDR1 MGHDK, CDR2 SYGVNS. The CDR3 DNA reads TGTGCCAGCAGTGATATTGGAGTGGGGAATGAAAAACTGTTTTTT. It translates to CASSDIGVGNEKLFF.

V usage is TRBV29-1 and J usage is TRBJ2-1; 10 nucleotides align to TRBD1. CDR1 is SQVTM and CDR2 is ANQGSEA in the germline V gene. The V gene end was trimmed by 7 bases and the J gene end by 9 bases; junction bases not matched to a gene: 9. This CDR3 spans 13 amino acids. As DNA, the CDR3 is TGCAGCGGCCGGGACAGGGGTTTCAGTGAGCAGTTCTTC. This encodes CSGRDRGFSEQFF.

A note on this clone: A read error may account for a junction end that differs from germline. V gene TRBV7-7 combines with J gene TRBJ2-1; 8 bases line up with TRBD1. Germline CDR1 and CDR2: SSHAT and FNYEAQ (reference sequence). This CDR3 spans 14 amino acids. This CDR3 reads CASSLDRAGSEQFF. CDR3 nucleotide sequence: TGTGCTAGCAGCCTGGACAGGGCCGGGTCTGAGCAGTTCTTC.

This clone showed up just a few times. The chain uses TRBV5-1 and TRBJ2-7; tentative D call: TRBD1 (6 bases). Trimming took 5 bases from V and 2 from J, leaving 11 bases between them. The CDR3 sequence is 13 residues long. Germline V CDR1 and CDR2: SGHRS, YFSETQ. CDR3 in DNA: TGCGCCAGCAGTGTAGACAGGCCCTACGAGCAGTACTTC. Translated: CASSVDRPYEQYF.

In this sample, this clone turned up a few times. This CDR3 reads CASSLESLGGYTF. CDR3 nucleotides: TGTGCCAGCAGTCTAGAGTCCCTGGGGGGCTACACCTTC. The chain couples TRBV11-2 to TRBJ1-2; unclear D gene. From germline, CDR1 is SGHAT and CDR2 FQNNGV. The CDR3 consists of 13 residues. The V end lost 6 bases, the J end lost 8 bases, and 16 bases lay between the germline ends. Based on the CDR3 plus reference TRBV11-2 and TRBJ1-2, the full variable domain is EAGVAQSPRYKIIEKRQSVAFWCNPISGHATLYWYQQILGQGPKLLIQFQNNGVVDDSQLPKDRFSAERLKGVDSTLKIQPAKLEDSAVYLCASSLESLGGYTFGSGTRLTVV.